The entry that follows covers one TCR beta chain sequence. The sample holds a few counts of this clonotype. The specificity of this receptor is unknown. Qualities for individual bases were not recorded, and no much larger clone is one base off. The method behind the library was 5' RACE. For sequencing, an Illumina HiSeq 2500 was employed. A second PCR of about 6 to 11 cycles was performed with a sample-barcoded 5' primer and a J-beta primer mix. A template-switch 5' adaptor carrying 12 random nucleotides introduced a unique molecular identifier onto each TCR beta cDNA molecule. At least 2.5 million CDR3-containing paired-end reads were obtained from each sample. First-strand cDNA synthesis was performed from all RNA using the Mint cDNA synthesis kit, with priming by a TRBC-specific oligonucleotide. Following uracil-DNA glycosylase treatment, a first 18-cycle PCR with universal primers M1SS and BC2_uni_R was performed on all cDNA. The source study handled its data this way. Normalization of each sample was performed by random selection of 1 million high-quality reads, each carrying a distinct molecular identifier. Instead of being binned into consensus sequences, reads that shared molecular identifiers were thrown out. MiTCR, with a Q25 quality threshold and the strictest error-elimination algorithm, was used for CDR3 identification, clonotype clustering and error correction. A nonparametric unseen species model using Euler transformation provided a lower-bound estimate of total TCR beta diversity. The public reads were run again by TCRdb, first through fastp at Q25 and then through MiXCR, and only productive beta chains were kept. Identical CDR3 protein sequences are pooled into one entry, listed with their most common genes and DNA. The V and J calls were not made by the authors but by TCRdb's processing. The sample yields roughly 500,000 distinct CDR3 sequences; around 24% were counted once. The ten most abundant clones make up approximately 8.7% of the sample.

The CDR3 contains 16 residues, cysteine and phenylalanine counted. Only CDR3 DNA is held: 48 bases, read in frame from base 1. V is reduced by 5 bases and J by 3 bases, leaving a spacing of 16 bases between them. Per the germline V gene (reference sequence), SEHNR is the CDR1 and FQNEAQ is the CDR2. The data derive from a study of blood T cells in healthy people across ages (dated by TCRdb to 2015 to 2017). Regarding the research as a whole: In model experiments, template switching captured roughly one uniquely barcoded TCR beta cDNA molecule for every two T cells. Age-related changes in TCR beta repertoire diversity were measured in the study by deep sequencing normalized with unique cDNA molecular identifiers. Four age groups were formed from the donors: young (average approximately 15 years), middle-aged (just under 40), aged (around 68) and long-lived (82). Two additional independent replicas of 1 million unique cDNA reads from the same blood draw were analyzed for two donors (one aged 18 to 30 and one aged 80 or older). What the authors observed across the whole study: Observed TCR beta diversity correlated strongly with the percentage of naive T cells measured by flow cytometry. Observed TCR beta diversity per million T cells fell roughly linearly with age, and a significant reduction was already apparent by age around 44. Estimates of total diversity based on one million sequenced T cells were regarded as lower bounds and as underestimates. Bulk unsorted PBMC profiling prevented conclusive comparison of naive and antigen-experienced compartments. Donor CMV infection status was unknown, potentially confounding age-related changes in expanded clonotypes. Compared with the aged group, the long-lived group had more naive CD4+ T cells, fewer expanded clones and increased TCR diversity, suggesting age selection.

The donors were roughly 40 Caucasian individuals from Russia, aged roughly 6 to 100 years, who were systemically healthy. Each donor gave ten milliliters of peripheral blood, collected into EDTA-treated Vacutainer tubes. Ficoll-Paque density-gradient centrifugation was used to isolate PBMCs, with at least 7 million per sample. Trizol reagent was used to extract total RNA from PBMCs, with at least 5.5 micrograms per sample. For every donor, an aliquot of PBMCs went through flow cytometry to measure the percentages of naive CD45RAhigh/CD27high T cells. This same sample was also part of a study on T cells of mothers and their children. Reported in the second study: Nine systemically healthy Caucasian individuals served as donors, namely three mothers together with their six children. cDNA synthesis consumed the entire amount of extracted RNA, loaded at around 1.4 ug RNA in each 15 ul reaction. In the second PCR, the M1S primer added sample barcodes and 2-4 random nucleotides. Over 8 million TCR beta CDR3 reads were obtained for each mother, and 3 million to 3.5 million reads were obtained for each child. Thymic selection shapes the output of TCR recombination in a similar way in related and unrelated pairs, and inherited differences have a minor effect. Normalized repertoire overlap in related mother-child pairs was always slightly higher than in unrelated mother-child pairs, but the difference was never significant. Persistent microchimeric T cell clones were not detected, at a sensitivity of about 99 clones per million clonotypes. The study used deep NGS to compare TCR beta repertoires of mothers and children, seeking features distinguishing related mother-child pairs from unrelated individuals. The mean age was roughly 44 +/- 4 years for the mothers and roughly 10 +/- 4 years for the children. Libraries were sequenced on Illumina HiSeq 2000 with 100+100 nt paired-end reads after adapter ligation with NEBNext reagents. To avoid cross-contamination, the mother libraries and the child libraries were prepared a month apart and sequenced in separate runs. For each donor, somewhere between roughly 450,000 and 2,100,000 distinct TCR beta clonotypes were identified. Naive TCR beta clonotypes were estimated from low-frequency clonotypes matched to each donor's FACS-determined naive share, without sorting.

The rearranged segments are TRBV7-9 and TRBJ1-4; TRBD1 could be the D gene, as 6 bases match. The receptor's source is a boy between 10 and 17 years old in good health. Sequencing was done on a sample of blood. The CDR3 region has the sequence CASSAHTQGPNEKLFF. The DNA sequence reads TGTGCCAGCAGCGCCCATACACAGGGACCTAATGAAAAACTGTTTTTT.